This TCR beta chain is drawn from a study of cytomegalovirus exposure and HLA in healthy donors. Study-level background: There were 65 million to 85 million unique TCRs (from HLA-typed donors) in an early data release.

A remark on this clone: Its antigen is not known.

PCR amplification relied on 60 Vbeta primers (plus 13 Jbeta primers). Using immunoSEQ multiplex PCR, the repertoire was profiled, and TCRdb retains in-frame clones only, with some absent. In the table there are approximately 260,000 clones, around 90% of which are singletons. Notes on the study in general: Trimming of TCR beta V- and J-genes showed a link, identified in a later analysis, to a missense DCLRE1C variant.

CDR1 is DFQATT, CDR2 SNEGSKA, per germline (reference sequence). Trimming took 4 bases from V and 7 from J, leaving 5 bases between them. The CDR3 is 10 amino acids. The chain is built from TRBV20-1 and TRBJ2-1; no clear D gene. The source is a girl aged 2 to 9 in good health and CMV-seronegative. Specimen: PBMCs. Here the CDR3 reads CSATENEQFF. The CDR3 nucleotides are TGCAGTGCTACGGAGAATGAGCAGTTCTTC.